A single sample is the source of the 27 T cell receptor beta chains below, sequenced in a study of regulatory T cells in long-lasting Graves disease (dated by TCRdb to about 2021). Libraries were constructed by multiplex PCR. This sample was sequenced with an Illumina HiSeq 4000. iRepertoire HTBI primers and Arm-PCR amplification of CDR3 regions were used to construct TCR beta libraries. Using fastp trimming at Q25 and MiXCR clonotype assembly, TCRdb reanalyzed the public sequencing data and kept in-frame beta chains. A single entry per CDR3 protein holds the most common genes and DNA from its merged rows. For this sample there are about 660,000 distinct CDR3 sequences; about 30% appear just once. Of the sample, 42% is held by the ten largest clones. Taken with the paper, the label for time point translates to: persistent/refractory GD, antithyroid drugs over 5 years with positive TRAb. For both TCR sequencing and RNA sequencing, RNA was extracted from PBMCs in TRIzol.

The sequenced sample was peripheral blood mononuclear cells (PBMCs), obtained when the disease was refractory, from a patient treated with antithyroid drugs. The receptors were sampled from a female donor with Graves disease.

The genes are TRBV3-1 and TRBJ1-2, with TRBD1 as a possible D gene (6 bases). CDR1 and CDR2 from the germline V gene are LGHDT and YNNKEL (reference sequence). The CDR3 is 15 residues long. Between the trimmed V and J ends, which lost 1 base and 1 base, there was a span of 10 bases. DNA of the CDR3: TGTGCCAGCAGCCAAGTACAGGGAATTAACTATGGCTACACCTTC. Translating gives CASSQVQGINYGYTF. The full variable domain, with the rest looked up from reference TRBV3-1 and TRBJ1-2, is DTAVSQTPKYLVTQMGNDKSIKCEQNLGHDTMYWYKQDSKKFLKIMFSYNNKELIINETVPNRFSPKSPDKAHLNLHINSLELGDSAVYFCASSQVQGINYGYTFGSGTRLTVV.

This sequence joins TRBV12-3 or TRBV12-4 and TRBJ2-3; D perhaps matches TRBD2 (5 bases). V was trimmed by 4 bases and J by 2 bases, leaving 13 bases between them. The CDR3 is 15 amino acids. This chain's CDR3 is CASSSDSSYTDTQYF. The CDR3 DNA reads TGTGCCAGCAGTTCTGACTCTAGCTACACAGATACGCAGTATTTT.

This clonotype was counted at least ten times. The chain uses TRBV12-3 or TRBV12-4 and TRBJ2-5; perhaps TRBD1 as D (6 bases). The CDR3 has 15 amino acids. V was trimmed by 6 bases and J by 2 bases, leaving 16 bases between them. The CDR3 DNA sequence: TGTGCCAGCAGCACACCTACGGACAGACAAGAGACCCAGTACTTC. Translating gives CASSTPTDRQETQYF.

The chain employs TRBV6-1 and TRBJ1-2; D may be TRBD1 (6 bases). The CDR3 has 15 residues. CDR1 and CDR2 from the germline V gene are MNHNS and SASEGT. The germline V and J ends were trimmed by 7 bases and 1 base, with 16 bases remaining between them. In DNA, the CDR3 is TGTGCCAGCACAGGGGCCCGTTCGGATAACTATGGCTACACCTTC. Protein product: CASTGARSDNYGYTF.

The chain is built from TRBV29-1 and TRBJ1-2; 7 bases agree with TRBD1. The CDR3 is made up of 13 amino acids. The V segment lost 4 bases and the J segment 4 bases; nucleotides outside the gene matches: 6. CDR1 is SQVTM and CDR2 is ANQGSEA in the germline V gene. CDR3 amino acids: CSVGGGGTYGYTF. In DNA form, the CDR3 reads TGCAGCGTTGGTGGAGGGGGCACCTATGGCTACACCTTC.

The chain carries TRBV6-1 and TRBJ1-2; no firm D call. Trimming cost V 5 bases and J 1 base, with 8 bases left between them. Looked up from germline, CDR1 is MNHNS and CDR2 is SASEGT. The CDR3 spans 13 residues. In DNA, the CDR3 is TGTGCCAGCAGTAAGGACCGTAACTATGGCTACACCTTC. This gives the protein CASSKDRNYGYTF.

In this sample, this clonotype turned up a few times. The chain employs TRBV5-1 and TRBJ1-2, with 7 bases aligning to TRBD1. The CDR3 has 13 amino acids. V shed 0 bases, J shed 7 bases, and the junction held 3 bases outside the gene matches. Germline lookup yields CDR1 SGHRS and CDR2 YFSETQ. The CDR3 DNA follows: TGCGCCAGCAGCTTGGAGGGGGCAGCTGGCTACACCTTC. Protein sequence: CASSLEGAAGYTF.

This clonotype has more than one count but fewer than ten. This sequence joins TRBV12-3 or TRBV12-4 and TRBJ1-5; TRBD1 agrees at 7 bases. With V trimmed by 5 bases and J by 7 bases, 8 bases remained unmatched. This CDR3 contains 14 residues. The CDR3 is CASSLDRAKQPQHF. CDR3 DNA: TGTGCCAGCAGTCTTGACAGGGCGAAGCAGCCCCAGCATTTT.

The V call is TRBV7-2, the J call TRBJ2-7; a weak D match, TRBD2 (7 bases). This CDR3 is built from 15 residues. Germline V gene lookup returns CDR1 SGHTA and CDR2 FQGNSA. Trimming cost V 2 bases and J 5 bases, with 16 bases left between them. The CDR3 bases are TGTGCCAGCAGCTTAAGGGGGGGAGCGAGGGACGAGCAGTACTTC. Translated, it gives CASSLRGGARDEQYF.

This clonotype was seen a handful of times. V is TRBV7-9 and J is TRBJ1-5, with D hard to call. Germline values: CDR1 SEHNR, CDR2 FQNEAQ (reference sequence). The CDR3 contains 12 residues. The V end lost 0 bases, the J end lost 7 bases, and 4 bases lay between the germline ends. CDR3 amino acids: CASSLAEQPQHF. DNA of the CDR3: TGTGCCAGCAGCTTAGCTGAACAGCCCCAGCATTTT.

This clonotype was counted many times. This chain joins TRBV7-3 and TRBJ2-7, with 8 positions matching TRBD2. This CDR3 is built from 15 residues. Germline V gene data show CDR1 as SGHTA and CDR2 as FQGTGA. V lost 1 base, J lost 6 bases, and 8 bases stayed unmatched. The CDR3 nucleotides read TGTGCCAGCAGCTTAAGGGGACTAGGAAATAGCGAGCAGTACTTC. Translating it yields CASSLRGLGNSEQYF.

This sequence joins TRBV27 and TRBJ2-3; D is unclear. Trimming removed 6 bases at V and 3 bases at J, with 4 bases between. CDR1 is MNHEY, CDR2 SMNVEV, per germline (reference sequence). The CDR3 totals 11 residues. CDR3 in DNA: TGTGCCAGCAGCCCTACAGATACGCAGTATTTT. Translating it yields CASSPTDTQYF.

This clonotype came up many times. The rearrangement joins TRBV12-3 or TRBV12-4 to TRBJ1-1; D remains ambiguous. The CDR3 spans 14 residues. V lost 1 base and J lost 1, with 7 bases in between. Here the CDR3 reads CASSLDGTNTEAFF. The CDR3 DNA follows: TGTGCCAGCAGTTTAGACGGCACGAACACTGAAGCTTTCTTT.

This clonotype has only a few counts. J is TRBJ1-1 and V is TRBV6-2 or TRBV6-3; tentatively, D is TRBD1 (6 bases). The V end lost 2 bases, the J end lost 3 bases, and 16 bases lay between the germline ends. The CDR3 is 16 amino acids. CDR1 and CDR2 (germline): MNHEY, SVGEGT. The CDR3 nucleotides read TGTGCCAGCAGTTACATCGGGCCAGGGGCGGACACTGAAGCTTTCTTT. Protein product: CASSYIGPGADTEAFF.

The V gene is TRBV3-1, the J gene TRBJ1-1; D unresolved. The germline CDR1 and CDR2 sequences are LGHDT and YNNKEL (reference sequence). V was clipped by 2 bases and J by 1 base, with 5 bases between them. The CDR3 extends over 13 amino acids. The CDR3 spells CASSQRKNTEAFF. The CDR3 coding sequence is TGTGCCAGCAGCCAACGGAAGAACACTGAAGCTTTCTTT.

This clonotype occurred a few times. CDR3 protein: CASTLQGPMNTEAFF. The CDR3 nucleotides read TGTGCCAGCACTCTACAGGGGCCCATGAACACTGAAGCTTTCTTT. V and J are TRBV2 and TRBJ1-1, with 7 positions matching TRBD1. This CDR3 has 15 residues. J was trimmed by 0 bases and V by 7 bases; bases with no gene match: 8. Germline values: CDR1 SNHLY, CDR2 FYNNEI.

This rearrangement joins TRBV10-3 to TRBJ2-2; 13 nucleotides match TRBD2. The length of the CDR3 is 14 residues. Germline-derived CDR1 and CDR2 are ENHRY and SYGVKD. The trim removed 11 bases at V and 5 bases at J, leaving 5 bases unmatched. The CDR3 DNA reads TGTGCCGTGGGACTAGCGGGACCTACCGGGGAGCTGTTTTTT. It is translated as CAVGLAGPTGELFF.

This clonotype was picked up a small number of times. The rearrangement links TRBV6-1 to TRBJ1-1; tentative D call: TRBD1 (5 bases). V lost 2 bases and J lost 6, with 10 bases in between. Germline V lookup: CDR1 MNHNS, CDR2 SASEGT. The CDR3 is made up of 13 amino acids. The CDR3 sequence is CASSEFRASEAFF. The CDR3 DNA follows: TGTGCCAGCAGTGAATTCAGGGCGTCTGAAGCTTTCTTT.

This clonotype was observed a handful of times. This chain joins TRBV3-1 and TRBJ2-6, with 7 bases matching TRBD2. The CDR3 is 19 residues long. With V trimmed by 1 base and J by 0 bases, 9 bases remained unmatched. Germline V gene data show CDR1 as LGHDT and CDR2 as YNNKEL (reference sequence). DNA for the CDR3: TGTGCCAGCAGCCAAGTTAGTGGCGGGAGTCGCTCTGGGGCCAACGTCCTGACTTTC. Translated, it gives CASSQVSGGSRSGANVLTF.

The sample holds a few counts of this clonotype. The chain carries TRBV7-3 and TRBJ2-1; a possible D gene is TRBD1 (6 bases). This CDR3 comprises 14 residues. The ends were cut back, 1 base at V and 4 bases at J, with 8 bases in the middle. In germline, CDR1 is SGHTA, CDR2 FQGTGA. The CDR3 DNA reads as TGTGCCAGCAGCTTAATGGGACAATACAATGAGCAGTTCTTC. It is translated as CASSLMGQYNEQFF.

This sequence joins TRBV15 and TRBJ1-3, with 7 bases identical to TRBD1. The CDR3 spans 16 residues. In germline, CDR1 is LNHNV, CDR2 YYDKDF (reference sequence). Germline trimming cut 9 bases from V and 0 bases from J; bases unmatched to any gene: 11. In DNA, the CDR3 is TGTGCCACGCGGGGACAGTCCCCCGACTCTGGAAACACCATATATTTT. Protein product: CATRGQSPDSGNTIYF.

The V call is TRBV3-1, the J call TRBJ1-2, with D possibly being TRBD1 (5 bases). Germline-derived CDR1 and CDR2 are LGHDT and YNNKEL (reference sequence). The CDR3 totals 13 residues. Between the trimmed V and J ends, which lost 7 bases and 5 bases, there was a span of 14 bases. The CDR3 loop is CASTPSSGYGYTF. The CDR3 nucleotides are TGTGCCAGCACCCCGAGTTCAGGGTATGGCTACACCTTC.

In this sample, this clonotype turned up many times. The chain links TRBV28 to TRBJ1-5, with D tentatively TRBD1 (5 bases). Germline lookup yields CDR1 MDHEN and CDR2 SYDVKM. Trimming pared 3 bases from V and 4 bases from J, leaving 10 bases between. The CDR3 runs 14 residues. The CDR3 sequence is CASSLRTGNQPQHF. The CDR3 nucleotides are TGTGCCAGCAGTTTGCGTACAGGAAATCAGCCCCAGCATTTT.

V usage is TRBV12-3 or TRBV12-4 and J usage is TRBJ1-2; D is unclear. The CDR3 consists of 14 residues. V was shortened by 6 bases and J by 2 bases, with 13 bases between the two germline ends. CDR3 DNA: TGTGCCAGCAGCCTGGACCGGACGAACTATGGCTACACCTTC. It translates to CASSLDRTNYGYTF.

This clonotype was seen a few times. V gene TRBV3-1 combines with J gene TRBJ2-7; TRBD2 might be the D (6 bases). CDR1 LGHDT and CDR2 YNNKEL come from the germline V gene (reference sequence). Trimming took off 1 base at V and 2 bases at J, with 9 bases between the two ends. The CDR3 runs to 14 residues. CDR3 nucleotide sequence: TGTGCCAGCAGCCAAGCCGGCGGGACCTACGAGCAGTACTTC. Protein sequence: CASSQAGGTYEQYF.

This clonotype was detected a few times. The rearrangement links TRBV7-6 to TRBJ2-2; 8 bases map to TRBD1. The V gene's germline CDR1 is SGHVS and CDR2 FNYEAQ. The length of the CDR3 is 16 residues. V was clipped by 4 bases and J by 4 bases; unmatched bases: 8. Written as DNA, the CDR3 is TGTGCCAGCAGCTCGAGGTCCAGGGGGCTCACCGGGGAGCTGTTTTTT. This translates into CASSSRSRGLTGELFF.

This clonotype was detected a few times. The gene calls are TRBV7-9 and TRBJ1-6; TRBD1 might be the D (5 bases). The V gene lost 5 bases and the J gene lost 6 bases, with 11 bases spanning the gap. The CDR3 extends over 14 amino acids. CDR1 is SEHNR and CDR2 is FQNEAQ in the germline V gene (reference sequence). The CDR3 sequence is CASSLGDLNSPLHF. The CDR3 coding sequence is TGTGCCAGCAGCCTAGGGGACCTTAATTCACCCCTCCACTTT.